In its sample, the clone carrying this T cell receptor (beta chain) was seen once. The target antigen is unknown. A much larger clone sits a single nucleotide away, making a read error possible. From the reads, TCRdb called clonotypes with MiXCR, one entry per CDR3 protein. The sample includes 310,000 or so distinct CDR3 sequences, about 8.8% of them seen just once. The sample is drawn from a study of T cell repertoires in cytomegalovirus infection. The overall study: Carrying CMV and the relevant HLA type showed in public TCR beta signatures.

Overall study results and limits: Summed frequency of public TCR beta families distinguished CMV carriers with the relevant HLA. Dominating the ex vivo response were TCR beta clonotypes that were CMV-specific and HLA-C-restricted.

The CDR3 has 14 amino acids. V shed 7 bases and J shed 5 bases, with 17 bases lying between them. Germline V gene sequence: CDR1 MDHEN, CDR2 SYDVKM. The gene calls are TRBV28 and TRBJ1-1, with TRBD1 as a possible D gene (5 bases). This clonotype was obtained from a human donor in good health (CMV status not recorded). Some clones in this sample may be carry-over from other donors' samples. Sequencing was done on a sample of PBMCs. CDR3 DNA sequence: TGTGCCAGCACCCCGGGACGGGGGACGACTGAAGCTTTCTTT. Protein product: CASTPGRGTTEAFF.